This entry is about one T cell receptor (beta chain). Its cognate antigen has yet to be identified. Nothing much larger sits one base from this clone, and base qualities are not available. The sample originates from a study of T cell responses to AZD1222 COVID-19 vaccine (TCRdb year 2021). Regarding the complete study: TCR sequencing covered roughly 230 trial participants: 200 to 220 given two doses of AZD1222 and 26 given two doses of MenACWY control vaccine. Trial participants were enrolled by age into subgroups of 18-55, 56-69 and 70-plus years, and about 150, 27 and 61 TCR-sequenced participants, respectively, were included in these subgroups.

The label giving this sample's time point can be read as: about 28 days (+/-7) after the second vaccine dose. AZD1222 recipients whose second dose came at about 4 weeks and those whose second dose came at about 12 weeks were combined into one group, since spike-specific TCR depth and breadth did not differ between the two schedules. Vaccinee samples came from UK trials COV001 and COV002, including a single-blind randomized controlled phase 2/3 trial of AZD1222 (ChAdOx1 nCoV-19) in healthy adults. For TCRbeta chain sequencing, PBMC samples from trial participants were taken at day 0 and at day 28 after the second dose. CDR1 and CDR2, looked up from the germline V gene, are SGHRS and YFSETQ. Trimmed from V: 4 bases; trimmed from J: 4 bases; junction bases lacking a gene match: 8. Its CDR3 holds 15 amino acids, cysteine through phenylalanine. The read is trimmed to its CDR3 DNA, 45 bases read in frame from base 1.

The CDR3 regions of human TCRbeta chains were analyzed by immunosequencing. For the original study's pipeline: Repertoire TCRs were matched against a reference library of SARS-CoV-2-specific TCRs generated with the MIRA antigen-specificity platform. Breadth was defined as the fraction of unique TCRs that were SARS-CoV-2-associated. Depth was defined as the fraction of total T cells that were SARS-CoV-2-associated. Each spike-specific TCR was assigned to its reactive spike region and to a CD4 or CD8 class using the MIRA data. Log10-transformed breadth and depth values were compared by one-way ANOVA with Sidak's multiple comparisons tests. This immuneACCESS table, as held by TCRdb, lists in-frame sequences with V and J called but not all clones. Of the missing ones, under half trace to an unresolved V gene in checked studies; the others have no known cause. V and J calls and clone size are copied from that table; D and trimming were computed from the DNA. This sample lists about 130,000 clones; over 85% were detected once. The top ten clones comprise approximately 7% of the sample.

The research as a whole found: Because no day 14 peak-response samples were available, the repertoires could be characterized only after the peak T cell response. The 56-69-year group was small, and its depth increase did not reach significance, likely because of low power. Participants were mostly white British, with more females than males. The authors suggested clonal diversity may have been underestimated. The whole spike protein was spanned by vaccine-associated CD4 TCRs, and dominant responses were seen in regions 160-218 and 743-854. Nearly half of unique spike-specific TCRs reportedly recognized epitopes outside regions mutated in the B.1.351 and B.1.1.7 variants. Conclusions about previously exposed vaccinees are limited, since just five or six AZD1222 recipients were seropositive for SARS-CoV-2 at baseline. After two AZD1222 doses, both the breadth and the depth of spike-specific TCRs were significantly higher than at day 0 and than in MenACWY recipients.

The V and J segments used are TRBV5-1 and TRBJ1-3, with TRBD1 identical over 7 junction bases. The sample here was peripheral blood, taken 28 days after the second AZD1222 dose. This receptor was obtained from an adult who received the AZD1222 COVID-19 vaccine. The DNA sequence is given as TGCGCCAGCAGCAAAGACAGGGCGCCCGGAAACACCATATATTTT. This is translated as CASSKDRAPGNTIYF.